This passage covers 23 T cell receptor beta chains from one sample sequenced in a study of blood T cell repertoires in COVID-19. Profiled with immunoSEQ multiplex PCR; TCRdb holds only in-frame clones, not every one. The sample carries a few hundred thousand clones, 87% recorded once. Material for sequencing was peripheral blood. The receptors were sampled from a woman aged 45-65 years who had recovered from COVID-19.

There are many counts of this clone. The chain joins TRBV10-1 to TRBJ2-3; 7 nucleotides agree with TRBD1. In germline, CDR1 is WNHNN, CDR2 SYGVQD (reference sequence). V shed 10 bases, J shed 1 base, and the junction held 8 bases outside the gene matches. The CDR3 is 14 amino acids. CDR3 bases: TGCGCCACTGCGACAGGGAAGGGCACAGATACGCAGTATTTT. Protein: CATATGKGTDTQYF.

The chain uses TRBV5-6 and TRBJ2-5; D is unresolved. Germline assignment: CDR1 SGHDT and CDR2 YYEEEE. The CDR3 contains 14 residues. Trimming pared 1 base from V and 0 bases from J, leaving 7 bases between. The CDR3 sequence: CASSLRGDQETQYF. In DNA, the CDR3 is TGTGCCAGCAGCTTGAGAGGAGACCAAGAGACCCAGTACTTC. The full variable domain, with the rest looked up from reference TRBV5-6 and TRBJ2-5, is DAGVTQSPTHLIKTRGQQVTLRCSPKSGHDTVSWYQQALGQGPQFIFQYYEEEERQRGNFPDRFSGHQFPNYSSELNVNALLLGDSALYLCASSLRGDQETQYFGPGTRLLVL.

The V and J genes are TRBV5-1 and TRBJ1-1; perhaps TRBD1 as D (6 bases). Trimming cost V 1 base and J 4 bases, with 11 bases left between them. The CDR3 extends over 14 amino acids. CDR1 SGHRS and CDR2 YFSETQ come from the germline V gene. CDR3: CASSLRAGVTEAFF. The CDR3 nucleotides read TGCGCCAGCAGCTTGCGGGCAGGGGTCACTGAAGCTTTCTTT.

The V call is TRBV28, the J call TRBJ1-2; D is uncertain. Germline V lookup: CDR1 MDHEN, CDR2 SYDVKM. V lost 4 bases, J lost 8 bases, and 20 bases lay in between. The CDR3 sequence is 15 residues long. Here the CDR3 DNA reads TGTGCCAGCAGTTCCACCCCCGGGAGCCCGGCCGGCTACACCTTC. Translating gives CASSSTPGSPAGYTF.

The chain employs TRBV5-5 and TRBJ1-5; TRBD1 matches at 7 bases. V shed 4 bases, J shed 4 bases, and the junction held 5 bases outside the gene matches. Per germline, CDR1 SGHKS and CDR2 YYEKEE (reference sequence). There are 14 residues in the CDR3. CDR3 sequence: CASSDGTDNQPQHF. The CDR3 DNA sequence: TGTGCCAGCAGCGACGGGACAGATAATCAGCCCCAGCATTTT. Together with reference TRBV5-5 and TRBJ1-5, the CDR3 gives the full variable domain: DAGVTQSPTHLIKTRGQQVTLRCSPISGHKSVSWYQQVLGQGPQFIFQYYEKEERGRGNFPDRFSARQFPNYSSELNVNALLLGDSALYLCASSDGTDNQPQHFGDGTRLSIL.

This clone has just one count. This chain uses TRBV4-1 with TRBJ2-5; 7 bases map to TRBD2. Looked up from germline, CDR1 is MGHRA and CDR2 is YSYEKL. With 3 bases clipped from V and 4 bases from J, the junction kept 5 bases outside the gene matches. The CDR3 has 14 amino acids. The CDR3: CASSHLGLGETQYF. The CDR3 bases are TGCGCCAGCAGCCACCTTGGACTAGGAGAGACCCAGTACTTC.

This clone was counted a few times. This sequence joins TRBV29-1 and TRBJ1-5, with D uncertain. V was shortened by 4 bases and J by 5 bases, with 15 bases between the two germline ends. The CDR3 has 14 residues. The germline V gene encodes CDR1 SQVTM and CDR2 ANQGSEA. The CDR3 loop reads CSVGVGRNDQPQHF. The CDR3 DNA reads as TGCAGCGTTGGAGTCGGGAGAAACGATCAGCCCCAGCATTTT.

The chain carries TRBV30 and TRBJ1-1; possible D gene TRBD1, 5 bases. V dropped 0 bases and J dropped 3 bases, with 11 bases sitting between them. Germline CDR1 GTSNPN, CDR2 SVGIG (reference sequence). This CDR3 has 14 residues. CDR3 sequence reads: CAWSVGGGDTEAFF. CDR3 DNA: TGTGCCTGGAGTGTGGGGGGGGGTGACACTGAAGCTTTCTTT.

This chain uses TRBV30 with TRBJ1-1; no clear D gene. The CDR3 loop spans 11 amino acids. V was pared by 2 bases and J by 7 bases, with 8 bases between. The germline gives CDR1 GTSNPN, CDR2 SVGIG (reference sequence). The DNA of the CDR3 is TGTGCCTGGAGTATCGGTAGTGAAGCTTTCTTT. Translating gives CAWSIGSEAFF.

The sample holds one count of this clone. CDR3 sequence reads: CASSIEAGTVYEQYF. The CDR3 DNA reads as TGTGCCAGTAGTATAGAGGCCGGGACAGTCTACGAGCAGTACTTC. The V gene is TRBV19, the J gene TRBJ2-7, with 7 bases that match TRBD1. The CDR3 loop spans 15 amino acids. Germline CDR1 and CDR2: LNHDA and SQIVND (reference sequence). V lost 0 bases to trimming and J lost 3 bases; unmatched junction nucleotides: 5.

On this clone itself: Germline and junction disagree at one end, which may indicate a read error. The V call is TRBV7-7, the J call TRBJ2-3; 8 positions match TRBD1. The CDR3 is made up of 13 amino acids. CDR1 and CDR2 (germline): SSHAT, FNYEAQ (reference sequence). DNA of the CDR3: TGTGCTAGCAGCCTAGACAGGGGAGATACGCAGTATTTT. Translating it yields CASSLDRGDTQYF.

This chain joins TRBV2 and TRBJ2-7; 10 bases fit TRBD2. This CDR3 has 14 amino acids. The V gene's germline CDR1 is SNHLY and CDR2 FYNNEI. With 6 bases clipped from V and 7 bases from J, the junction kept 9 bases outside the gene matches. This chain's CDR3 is CASRGAGGPDEQYF. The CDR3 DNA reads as TGTGCCAGCAGGGGAGCGGGGGGGCCAGATGAGCAGTACTTC.

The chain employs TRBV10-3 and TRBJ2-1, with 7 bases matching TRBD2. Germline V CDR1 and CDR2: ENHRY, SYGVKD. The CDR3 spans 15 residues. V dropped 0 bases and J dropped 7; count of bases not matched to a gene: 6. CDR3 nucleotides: TGTGCCATCAGTGAGTCGACGGGGACTATGAATGAGCAGTTCTTC. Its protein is CAISESTGTMNEQFF.

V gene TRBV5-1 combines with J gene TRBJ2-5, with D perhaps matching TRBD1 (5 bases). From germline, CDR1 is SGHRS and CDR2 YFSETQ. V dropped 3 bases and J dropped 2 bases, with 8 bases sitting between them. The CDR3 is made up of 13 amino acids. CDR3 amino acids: CASSSTVQETQYF. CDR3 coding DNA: TGCGCCAGCAGCTCGACAGTACAAGAGACCCAGTACTTC.

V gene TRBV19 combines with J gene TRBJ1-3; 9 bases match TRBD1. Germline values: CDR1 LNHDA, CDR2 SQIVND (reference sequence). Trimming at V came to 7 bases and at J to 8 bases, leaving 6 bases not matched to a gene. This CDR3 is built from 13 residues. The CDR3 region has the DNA TGTGCCAGTACACGGGACAGGGCGGACACCATATATTTT. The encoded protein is CASTRDRADTIYF.

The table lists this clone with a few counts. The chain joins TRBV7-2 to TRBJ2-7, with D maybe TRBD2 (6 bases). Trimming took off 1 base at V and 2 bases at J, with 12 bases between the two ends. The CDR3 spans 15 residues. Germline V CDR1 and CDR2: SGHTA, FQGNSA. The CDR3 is CASSLGAGNPYEQYF. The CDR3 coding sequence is TGTGCCAGCAGCTTAGGTGCGGGGAATCCCTACGAGCAGTACTTC.

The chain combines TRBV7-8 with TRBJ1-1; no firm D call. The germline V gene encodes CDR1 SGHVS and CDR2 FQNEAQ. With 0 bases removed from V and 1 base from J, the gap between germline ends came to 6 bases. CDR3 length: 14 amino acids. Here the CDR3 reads CASSLARGNTEAFF. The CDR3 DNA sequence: TGTGCCAGCAGCTTAGCCCGGGGGAACACTGAAGCTTTCTTT.

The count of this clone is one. CDR3: CASSGQMNYGYTF. The CDR3 bases are TGTGCCAGCAGCGGACAGATGAACTATGGCTACACCTTC. The chain employs TRBV11-2 and TRBJ1-2; possibly TRBD1 for D (6 bases). Trimming left V 5 bases short and J 2 bases short, with 9 bases between. There are 13 residues in the CDR3. CDR1 and CDR2 (germline): SGHAT, FQNNGV.

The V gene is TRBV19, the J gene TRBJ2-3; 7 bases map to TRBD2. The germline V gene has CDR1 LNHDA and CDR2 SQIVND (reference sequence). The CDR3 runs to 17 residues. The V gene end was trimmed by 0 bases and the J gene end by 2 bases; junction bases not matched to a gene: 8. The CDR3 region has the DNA TGTGCCAGTAGTATAGATGTCGGCGGGAGCTCCACAGATACGCAGTATTTT. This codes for CASSIDVGGSSTDTQYF.

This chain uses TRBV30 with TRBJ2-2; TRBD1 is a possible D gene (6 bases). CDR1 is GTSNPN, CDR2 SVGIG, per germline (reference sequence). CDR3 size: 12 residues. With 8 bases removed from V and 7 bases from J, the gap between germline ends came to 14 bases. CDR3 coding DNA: TGTGCCCTTTCAGGGGACATCGGGGAGCTGTTTTTT. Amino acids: CALSGDIGELFF. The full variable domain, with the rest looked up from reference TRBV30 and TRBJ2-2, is SQTIHQWPATLVQPVGSPLSLECTVEGTSNPNLYWYRQAAGRGLQLLFYSVGIGQISSEVPQNLSASRPQDRQFILSSKKLLLSDSGFYLCALSGDIGELFFGEGSRLTVL.

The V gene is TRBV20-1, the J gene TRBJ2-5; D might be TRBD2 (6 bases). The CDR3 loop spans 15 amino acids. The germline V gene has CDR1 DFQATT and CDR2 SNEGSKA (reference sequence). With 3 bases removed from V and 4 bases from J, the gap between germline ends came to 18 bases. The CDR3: CSASGHGGMRETQYF. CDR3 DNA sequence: TGCAGTGCTAGTGGTCACGGGGGAATGAGAGAGACCCAGTACTTC.

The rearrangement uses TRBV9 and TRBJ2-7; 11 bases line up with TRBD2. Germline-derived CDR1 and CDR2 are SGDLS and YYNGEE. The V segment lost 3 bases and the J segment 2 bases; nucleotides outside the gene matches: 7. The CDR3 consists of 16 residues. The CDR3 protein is CASSASTSGDAYEQYF. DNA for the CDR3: TGTGCCAGCAGCGCATCGACTAGCGGGGATGCCTACGAGCAGTACTTC. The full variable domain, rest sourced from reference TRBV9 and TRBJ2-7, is DSGVTQTPKHLITATGQRVTLRCSPRSGDLSVYWYQQSLDQGLQFLIQYYNGEERAKGNILERFSAQQFPDLHSELNLSSLELGDSALYFCASSASTSGDAYEQYFGPGTRLTVT.

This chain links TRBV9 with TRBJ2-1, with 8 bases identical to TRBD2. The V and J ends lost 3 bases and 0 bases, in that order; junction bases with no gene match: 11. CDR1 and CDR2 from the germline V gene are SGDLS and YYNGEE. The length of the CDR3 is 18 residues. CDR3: CASSAGLASPHSYNEQFF. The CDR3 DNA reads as TGTGCCAGCAGCGCCGGACTAGCCAGTCCTCACTCCTACAATGAGCAGTTCTTC. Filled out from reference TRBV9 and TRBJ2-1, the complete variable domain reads DSGVTQTPKHLITATGQRVTLRCSPRSGDLSVYWYQQSLDQGLQFLIQYYNGEERAKGNILERFSAQQFPDLHSELNLSSLELGDSALYFCASSAGLASPHSYNEQFFGPGTRLTVL.